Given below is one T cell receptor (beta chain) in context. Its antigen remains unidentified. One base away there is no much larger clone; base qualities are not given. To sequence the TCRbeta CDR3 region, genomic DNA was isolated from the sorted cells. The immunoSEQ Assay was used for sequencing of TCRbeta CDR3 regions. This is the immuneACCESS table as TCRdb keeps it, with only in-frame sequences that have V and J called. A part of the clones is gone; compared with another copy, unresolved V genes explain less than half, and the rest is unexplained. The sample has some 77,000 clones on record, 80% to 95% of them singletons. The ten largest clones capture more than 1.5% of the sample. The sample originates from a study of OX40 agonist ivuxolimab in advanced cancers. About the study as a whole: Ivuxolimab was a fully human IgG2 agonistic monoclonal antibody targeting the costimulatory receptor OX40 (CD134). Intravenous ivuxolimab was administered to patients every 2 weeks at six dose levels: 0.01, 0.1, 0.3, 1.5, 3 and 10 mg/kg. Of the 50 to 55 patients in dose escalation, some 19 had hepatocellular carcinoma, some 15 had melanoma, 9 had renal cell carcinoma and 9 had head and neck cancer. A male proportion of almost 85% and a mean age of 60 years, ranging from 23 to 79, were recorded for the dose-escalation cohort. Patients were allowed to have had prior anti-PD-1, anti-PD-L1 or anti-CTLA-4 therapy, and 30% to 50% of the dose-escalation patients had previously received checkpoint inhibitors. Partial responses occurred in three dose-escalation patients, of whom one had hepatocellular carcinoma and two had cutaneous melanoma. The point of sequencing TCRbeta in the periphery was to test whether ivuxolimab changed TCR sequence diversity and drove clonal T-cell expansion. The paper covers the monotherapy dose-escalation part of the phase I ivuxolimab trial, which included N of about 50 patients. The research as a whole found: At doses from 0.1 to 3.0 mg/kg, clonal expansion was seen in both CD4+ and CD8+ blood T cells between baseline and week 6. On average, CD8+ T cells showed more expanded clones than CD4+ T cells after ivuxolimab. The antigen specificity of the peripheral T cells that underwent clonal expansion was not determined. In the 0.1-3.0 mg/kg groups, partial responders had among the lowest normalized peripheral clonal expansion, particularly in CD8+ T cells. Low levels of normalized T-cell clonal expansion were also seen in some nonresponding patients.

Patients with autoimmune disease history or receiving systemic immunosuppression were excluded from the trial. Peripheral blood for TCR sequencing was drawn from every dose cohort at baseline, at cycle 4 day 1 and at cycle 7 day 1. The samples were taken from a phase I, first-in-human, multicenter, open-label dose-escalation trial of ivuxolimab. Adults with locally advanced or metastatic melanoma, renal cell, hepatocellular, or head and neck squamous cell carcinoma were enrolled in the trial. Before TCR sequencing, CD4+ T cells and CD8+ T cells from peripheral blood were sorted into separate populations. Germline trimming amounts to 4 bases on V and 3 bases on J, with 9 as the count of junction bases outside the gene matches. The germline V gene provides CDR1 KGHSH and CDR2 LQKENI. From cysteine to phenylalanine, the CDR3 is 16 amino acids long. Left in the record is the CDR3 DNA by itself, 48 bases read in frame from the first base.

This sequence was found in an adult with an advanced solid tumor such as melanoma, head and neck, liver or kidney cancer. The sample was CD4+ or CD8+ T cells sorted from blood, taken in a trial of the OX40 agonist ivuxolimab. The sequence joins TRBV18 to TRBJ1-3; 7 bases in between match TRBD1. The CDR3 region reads CASSRDRGSVGNTIYF. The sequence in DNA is TGTGCCAGCTCACGGGACAGAGGGAGTGTTGGAAACACCATATATTTT.